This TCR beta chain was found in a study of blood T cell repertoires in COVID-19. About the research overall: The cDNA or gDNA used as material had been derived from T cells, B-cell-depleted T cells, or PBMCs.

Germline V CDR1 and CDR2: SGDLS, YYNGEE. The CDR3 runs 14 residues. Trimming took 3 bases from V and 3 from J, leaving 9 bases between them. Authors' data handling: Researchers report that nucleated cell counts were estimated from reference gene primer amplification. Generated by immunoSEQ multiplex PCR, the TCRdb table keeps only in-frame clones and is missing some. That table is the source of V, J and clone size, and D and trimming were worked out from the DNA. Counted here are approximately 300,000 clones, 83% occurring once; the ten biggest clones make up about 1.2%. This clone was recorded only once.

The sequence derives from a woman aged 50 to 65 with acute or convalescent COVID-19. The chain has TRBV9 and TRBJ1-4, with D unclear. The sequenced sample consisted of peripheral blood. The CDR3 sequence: CASSGPRANEKLFF. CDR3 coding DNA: TGTGCCAGCAGCGGGCCCCGGGCTAATGAAAAACTGTTTTTT.